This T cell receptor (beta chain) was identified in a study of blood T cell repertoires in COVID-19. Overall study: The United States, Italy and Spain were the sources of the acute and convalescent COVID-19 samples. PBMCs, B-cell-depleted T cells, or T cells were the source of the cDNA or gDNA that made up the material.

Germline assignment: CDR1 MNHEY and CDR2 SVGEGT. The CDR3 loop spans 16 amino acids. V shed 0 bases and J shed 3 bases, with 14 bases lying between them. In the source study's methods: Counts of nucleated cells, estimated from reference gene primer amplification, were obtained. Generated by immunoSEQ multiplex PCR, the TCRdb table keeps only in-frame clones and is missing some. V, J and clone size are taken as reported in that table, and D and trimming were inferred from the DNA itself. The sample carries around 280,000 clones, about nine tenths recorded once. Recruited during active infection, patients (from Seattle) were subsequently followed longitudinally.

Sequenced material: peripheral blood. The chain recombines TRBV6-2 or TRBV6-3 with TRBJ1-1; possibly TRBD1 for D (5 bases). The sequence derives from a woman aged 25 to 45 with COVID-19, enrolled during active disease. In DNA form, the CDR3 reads TGTGCCAGCAGTTACTCCCAACAGGTTGGGCACACTGAAGCTTTCTTT. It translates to CASSYSQQVGHTEAFF.